This T cell receptor (beta chain) appears in the sequencing data of a study of prognosis after radiotherapy for stage I lung cancer (dated by TCRdb to about 2021). Broadly, across the study: Between April 2018 and early 2019, 15 to 20 patients with stage I NSCLC were enrolled in Nanjing, China. Roughly 5 patients had oligometastatic NSCLC after surgical resection of the primary tumor, and around 13 had newly diagnosed primary stage I lung tumors. Every patient was deemed medically inoperable, about a dozen because of comorbidities and six to eight because they refused surgery. The cohort was made up of around 14 men and several women, with a median age of around 74 years and an age range of 53 to 84 years. Roughly eleven patients had adenocarcinoma and seven had squamous cell carcinoma as the tumor histology. Image-guided IMRT or VMAT was used to deliver SBRT in 3 to 5 fractions at a biologically effective dose of at least 100 Gy. Concurrent therapy was not administered to any patient alongside SBRT. Distant metastases were developed by four of the 19 patients after SBRT, at a median of around seven months, whereas no significant progression was observed in the other 15 patients. The study profiled peripheral blood TCR beta repertoires from stage I NSCLC patients before and after stereotactic body radiotherapy and related them to distant failure. For each of the 20 or so patients, one blood sample was taken before SBRT and one after, so the study sequenced roughly 38 samples in total. Points the paper makes about the study in general: Whether the expanded TCR clones were tumor-specific was not determined. Unique TCR clone counts fell after SBRT (median about 9,700 before versus fewer than 7,500 after; Wilcoxon paired P=0.011). The study was limited by the small cohort and short follow-up, and independent validation of the study findings is required. Differences by metastasis status were reportedly seen in TRBV and TRBJ usage frequencies, involving two V genes at baseline and, after SBRT, 8 or 9 V genes and two J genes. None of the reported P values were adjusted for multiple comparisons. Post-SBRT Shannon entropy and its change from baseline were lower in patients who developed distant metastases; baseline Shannon entropy was not associated with metastases.

Concerning this clonotype: The target of this receptor is not known. A read error is likely here: a far larger clone is one base away.

V sheds 2 bases and J sheds 1 base, leaving 9 bases between their ends. Measured from the cysteine to the phenylalanine, the CDR3 is 15 residues long. The entry retains the CDR3 DNA only, 45 bases that are in frame from base 1. Two rounds of multiplex PCR on genomic DNA were used to amplify the TCR beta CDR3 region. The first PCR round used primers specific to each TRBV and TRBJ gene, with sequences filed in Chinese patent CN105087789A. Universal primers were used in the second round of PCR. The Roche High Pure PCR Template Preparation Kit was used to extract genomic DNA from frozen PBMCs. An Illumina HiSeq 3000 was used to sequence the libraries paired-end with 151 bp reads. On the study's bioinformatics: Raw reads lacking the multiplex PCR primer sequences were removed with CutAdapt. Using PEAR, the high-quality paired reads were merged into contigs. By alignment to reference sequences, MiXCR assigned TRB V, D and J gene segments to each contig. CDR3 sequences were clustered by base quality and sequence similarity to remove sequencing errors. Diversity was calculated as Shannon entropy divided by the natural log of the number of productive TCR sequences. One minus Shannon entropy divided by the natural log of the number of unique clonotypes was used as the definition of clonality. Progression-free survival cut-offs for repertoire metrics were chosen using the Youden index of ROC curves, with analyses run in R 3.5.3. TCRdb reprocessing: public reads trimmed at Q25 with fastp, clones called with MiXCR, in-frame beta chains kept. Entries are consolidated by CDR3 protein sequence, retaining the most common genes and DNA. TCRdb's processing, not the authors' own work, is the source of the V and J calls. The sample table lists about 59,000 distinct CDR3 sequences, about a quarter of them with a count of one. 7.5% of the sample belongs to the ten largest clones.

A history of other malignancies or of prior chemotherapy or radiotherapy was absent in all patients, and node-negative disease was shown on CT and PET/CT in all patients. At each of two time points, approximately 6.3 milliliters of peripheral venous blood were collected into EDTA tubes. PBMCs were isolated by Ficoll-Paque Plus density-gradient centrifugation. Right after collection, samples were kept at -80 degrees C until analysis. Here the sequenced sample was PBMCs, taken before or after stereotactic body radiation therapy (not recorded which). The V and J genes are TRBV12-3 or TRBV12-4 and TRBJ2-1; the D gene cannot be named for sure. This receptor was identified in a donor aged 50 or older with non-small cell lung cancer. The nucleotides are TGTGCCAGCAGTTTATGGGCAGCTTCCTACAATGAGCAGTTCTTC. Translated, this is CASSLWAASYNEQFF.